These 11 T cell receptor beta chains were sequenced from one sample in a study of T-cell memory formation after mild COVID-19. From the 5' RACE reads, TCRdb called clonotypes with MiXCR, one entry per CDR3 protein. This table holds approximately 150,000 distinct CDR3 sequences, about 14% found once. Sequencing was performed on PBMCs or a T cell subset sorted from them (not recorded which). Source of these receptors: an adult woman who had mild COVID-19 (a few samples of this study predate the infection). Cell type and time point are not known.

A few counts support this clonotype. The V gene is TRBV7-3, the J gene TRBJ2-3; perhaps D is TRBD1 or TRBD2 (6 bases each). CDR1 and CDR2 (germline): SGHTA, FQGTGA. The CDR3 has 16 residues. Trimming cost V 5 bases and J 2 bases, with 17 bases left between them. DNA of the CDR3: TGTGCCAGCAGCCCCAGTTGGGGGGCGGTCACAGATACGCAGTATTTT. Translation gives CASSPSWGAVTDTQYF.

The chain joins TRBV5-1 to TRBJ2-1, with 7 bases that match TRBD1. Germline CDR1 is SGHRS and CDR2 is YFSETQ. The CDR3 is 15 amino acids. After removal of 6 bases from V and 0 bases from J, the junction contained 6 bases not matched to a gene. The chain's CDR3 is CASTIDRASYNEQFF. Written as DNA, the CDR3 is TGCGCCAGCACTATAGACAGGGCCTCCTACAATGAGCAGTTCTTC.

V usage is TRBV29-1 and J usage is TRBJ2-2; D is perhaps TRBD1 (6 bases). Germline CDR1 and CDR2: SQVTM and ANQGSEA. The ends were cut back, 1 base at V and 1 base at J, with 13 bases in the middle. The CDR3 consists of 16 residues. The CDR3 nucleotides are TGCAGCGTTGAAGGTCAGCCGGGACAGAACACCGGGGAGCTGTTTTTT. Amino acid sequence: CSVEGQPGQNTGELFF.

This clonotype came up a few times. V and J are TRBV5-1 and TRBJ2-1, with a tentative D call TRBD2 (7 bases). Deletions cut 4 bases from V and 1 base from J, with 15 bases between. Per the germline V gene, CDR1 is SGHRS and CDR2 is YFSETQ. The CDR3 sequence is 16 residues long. Here the CDR3 reads CASSRAGAGSYNEQFF. The DNA of the CDR3 is TGCGCCAGCAGCCGGGCGGGGGCCGGGTCCTACAATGAGCAGTTCTTC.

The CDR3 loop is CASRHRGDYGYTF. CDR3 DNA: TGTGCCAGCAGACACAGGGGGGACTATGGCTACACCTTC. The chain uses TRBV3-1 and TRBJ1-2; 8 bases map to TRBD1. Trimming at V came to 6 bases and at J to 3 bases, leaving 3 bases not matched to a gene. Germline assignment: CDR1 LGHDT and CDR2 YNNKEL (reference sequence). The CDR3 runs to 13 residues.

There are many counts of this clonotype. The rearrangement uses TRBV10-3 and TRBJ1-6; 8 bases are a match to TRBD1. Germline assignment: CDR1 ENHRY and CDR2 SYGVKD. Trimming at V came to 10 bases and at J to 8 bases, leaving 7 bases not matched to a gene. The CDR3 has 13 residues. CDR3 in amino acids: CATATGGDSPLHF. In DNA form, the CDR3 reads TGTGCCACCGCTACAGGGGGTGATTCACCCCTCCACTTT.

Only a few counts were recorded for this clonotype. V usage is TRBV29-1 and J usage is TRBJ2-1, with D perhaps matching TRBD1 (6 bases). CDR3 length: 14 amino acids. Germline CDR1 is SQVTM and CDR2 is ANQGSEA. The V gene lost 0 bases and the J gene lost 6 bases, with 12 bases spanning the gap. The CDR3 sequence is CSVEDRGRFNEQFF. DNA for the CDR3: TGCAGCGTTGAAGACAGGGGACGCTTCAATGAGCAGTTCTTC.

The chain recombines TRBV29-1 with TRBJ2-1, with D perhaps matching TRBD1 or TRBD2 (5 bases each). V was cut by 1 base and J by 4 bases, with 14 bases left in between. This CDR3 contains 15 residues. Germline values: CDR1 SQVTM, CDR2 ANQGSEA. The DNA for the CDR3 is TGCAGCGTTGAAGGGGGAGACAGACATTACAATGAGCAGTTCTTC. Encoded protein: CSVEGGDRHYNEQFF.

This chain links TRBV3-1 with TRBJ1-2, with unresolved D. CDR1 LGHDT and CDR2 YNNKEL come from the germline V gene (reference sequence). This CDR3 is built from 15 residues. The V gene lost 4 bases and the J gene lost 2 bases, with 14 bases spanning the gap. DNA of the CDR3: TGTGCCAGCAGCCTAGCTAGGCCCAGAAACTATGGCTACACCTTC. It translates to CASSLARPRNYGYTF.

The chain's CDR3 is CASSLDRPGLLGYEQYF. CDR3 DNA sequence: TGTGCCAGCAGCTTAGACCGCCCCGGACTGCTAGGCTACGAGCAGTACTTC. The chain links TRBV11-2 to TRBJ2-7; weak D call: TRBD2 (5 bases). Germline V lookup: CDR1 SGHAT, CDR2 FQNNGV. V was clipped by 0 bases and J by 3 bases, with 18 bases between them. The CDR3 consists of 17 residues.

A few counts support this clonotype. V is TRBV6-2 or TRBV6-3 and J is TRBJ2-1; TRBD2 agrees at 7 bases. The CDR3 contains 15 residues. V gave up 4 bases and J gave up 1 base; unmatched junction bases: 4. Germline V lookup: CDR1 MNHEY, CDR2 SVGEGT. The CDR3 reads CASSSRAGSYNEQFF. The CDR3 DNA sequence: TGTGCCAGCAGTTCCCGAGCGGGATCCTACAATGAGCAGTTCTTC.